This TCR beta chain was sequenced for a study of identical twins. MiXCR was run by TCRdb on the 5' RACE reads, yielding one entry per CDR3 protein. The sample lists around 240,000 distinct CDR3 sequences, roughly 10% occurring once. This clonotype was counted between two and nine times. The V gene lost 0 bases and the J gene lost 1 base, with 12 bases spanning the gap. The CDR3 contains 16 residues. Germline V CDR1 and CDR2: LGHNA, YSLEER. The sequenced sample consisted of memory T cells sorted from blood. This clonotype originated in a man aged 50 to 59 in good health. The rearrangement links TRBV4-3 to TRBJ1-2; unclear D gene. The CDR3 here is CASSQDAQFNNYGYTF. The CDR3 nucleotides are TGCGCCAGCAGCCAAGATGCTCAGTTTAATAACTATGGCTACACCTTC.